Below are 17 T cell receptor beta chains sequenced from a single sample in a study of shared clonotypes between healthy human individuals. Some clones are missing from TCRdb's copy, which holds only in-frame ones; the method was immunoSEQ multiplex PCR. The repertoire holds millions of clones, with over 85% as singletons. What was sequenced was naive CD4+ T cells sorted from blood. Subset here: CD45RA+ positively selected. The receptor source for this set is a man younger than 35 in good health.

The chain is built from TRBV7-9 and TRBJ1-2; no firm D call. The CDR3 contains 13 residues. Between the trimmed V and J ends, which lost 2 bases and 4 bases, there was a span of 8 bases. Germline CDR1 is SEHNR and CDR2 is FQNEAQ (reference sequence). CDR3 sequence reads: CASSLIGSYGYTF. CDR3 nucleotides: TGTGCCAGCAGCTTAATAGGCTCCTATGGCTACACCTTC.

The V gene is TRBV6-5, the J gene TRBJ2-5; possible D gene TRBD2, 6 bases. V lost 6 bases to trimming and J lost 2 bases, with 16 bases between them. The CDR3 has 15 residues. The V gene's germline CDR1 is MNHEY and CDR2 SVGAGI. The CDR3, as DNA: TGTGCCAGCAGCATGGGAGGAAGGCGTCAAGAGACCCAGTACTTC. Translating gives CASSMGGRRQETQYF.

In the case of this clone: This CDR3 is missing its conserved last phenylalanine or tryptophan, likely due to a read error. The DNA is omitted, as the CDR3 cannot be located on it reliably, and the CDR3 follows TCRdb's listing. V gene TRBV7-2 combines with J gene TRBJ2-7. The CDR3 adds up to 14 amino acids, both ends counted. CDR1 is SGHTA, CDR2 FQGNSA, per germline. The chain's CDR3 is CASSLGPGDGLKIL.

The rearrangement joins TRBV4-1 to TRBJ2-3; 11 bases match TRBD2. Germline CDR1 MGHRA, CDR2 YSYEKL. The trim removed 7 bases at V and 4 bases at J, leaving 13 bases unmatched. The CDR3 is made up of 17 amino acids. The CDR3 sequence is CASTPRASGGSPDTQYF. The CDR3 DNA is TGCGCCAGCACCCCGAGGGCTAGCGGGGGGAGCCCAGATACGCAGTATTTT.

The CDR3 here is CASSLDGGQNYGYTF. In DNA form, the CDR3 reads TGCGCCAGCAGCTTGGACGGGGGGCAGAACTATGGCTACACCTTC. The chain is built from TRBV5-1 and TRBJ1-2; perhaps TRBD1 as D (6 bases). This CDR3 is 15 amino acids long. The V gene's germline CDR1 is SGHRS and CDR2 YFSETQ. The V and J ends lost 0 bases and 2 bases respectively, with 11 bases between them.

The chain employs TRBV27 and TRBJ1-1; 8 positions agree with TRBD1. The CDR3 has 16 residues. Losses at the gene ends were 3 bases for V and 1 base for J; bases not matched to a gene: 7. Germline-derived CDR1 and CDR2 are MNHEY and SMNVEV (reference sequence). Written as DNA, the CDR3 is TGTGCCAGCAGTTTGGAGACAGGGGTTACGAACACTGAAGCTTTCTTT. Translating it yields CASSLETGVTNTEAFF.

This chain joins TRBV6-5 and TRBJ1-1; the D is unclear. The CDR3 has 13 amino acids. Germline-derived CDR1 and CDR2 are MNHEY and SVGAGI. V was trimmed by 0 bases and J by 6 bases, leaving 8 bases between them. The CDR3 DNA reads TGTGCCAGCAGTTACTCAGGCCGGGCTGAAGCTTTCTTT. Its protein product is CASSYSGRAEAFF.

The J gene is TRBJ2-1, the V gene TRBV5-1; 11 bases are a match to TRBD2. The CDR3 contains 16 residues. With V trimmed by 4 bases and J by 7 bases, 10 bases remained unmatched. Germline V gene lookup returns CDR1 SGHRS and CDR2 YFSETQ. For the CDR3, the DNA is TGCGCCAGCAGCCCCGAGGGTAGCGGGAGGGCTAATGAGCAGTTCTTC. Translation: CASSPEGSGRANEQFF.

V gene TRBV4-1 combines with J gene TRBJ2-1, with 11 bases fitting TRBD2. V dropped 1 base and J dropped 6; count of bases not matched to a gene: 2. The CDR3 spans 15 residues. Germline loops: CDR1 MGHRA, CDR2 YSYEKL. Here the CDR3 reads CASSQGGTSGNEQFF. Written as DNA, the CDR3 is TGCGCCAGCAGCCAAGGGGGGACTAGCGGCAATGAGCAGTTCTTC.

The chain couples TRBV5-1 to TRBJ1-1; TRBD1 matches 9 bases. Germline lookup yields CDR1 SGHRS and CDR2 YFSETQ. The trim removed 4 bases at V and 3 bases at J, leaving 7 bases unmatched. The CDR3 loop spans 15 amino acids. The CDR3, as DNA: TGCGCCAGCAGCCCGGGACAGGGCGACGACACTGAAGCTTTCTTT. It is translated as CASSPGQGDDTEAFF.

DNA of the CDR3: TGTGCCAGCAGCTTGACAGATTATAGCAATCAGCCCCAGCATTTT. It encodes CASSLTDYSNQPQHF. V usage is TRBV5-6 and J usage is TRBJ1-5; D is undetermined. CDR3 length: 15 residues. Between the trimmed V and J ends, which lost 1 base and 0 bases, there was a span of 8 bases. The germline gives CDR1 SGHDT, CDR2 YYEEEE. Full variable domain (outside the CDR3, taken from reference TRBV5-6 and TRBJ1-5): DAGVTQSPTHLIKTRGQQVTLRCSPKSGHDTVSWYQQALGQGPQFIFQYYEEEERQRGNFPDRFSGHQFPNYSSELNVNALLLGDSALYLCASSLTDYSNQPQHFGDGTRLSIL.

This clone was seen just once. The chain uses TRBV13 and TRBJ2-3; 7 positions agree with TRBD1. Trimming removed 5 bases from V and 2 bases from J; junction bases left unmatched: 4. The germline gives CDR1 PRHDT, CDR2 FYEKMQ (reference sequence). This CDR3 has 14 amino acids. The CDR3 spells CASSRTGPTDTQYF. The CDR3 DNA reads TGTGCCAGCAGCCGGACAGGTCCCACAGATACGCAGTATTTT.

The chain couples TRBV25-1 to TRBJ2-2; D gene uncertain. The germline CDR1 and CDR2 sequences are MGHDK and SYGVNS. V was trimmed by 2 bases and J by 8 bases, leaving 15 bases between them. The CDR3 has 15 amino acids. The CDR3 spells CASSELRWAPGELFF. CDR3 sequence (DNA): TGTGCCAGCAGTGAACTGCGGTGGGCCCCAGGGGAGCTGTTTTTT.

This chain joins TRBV6-5 and TRBJ2-7; 8 nucleotides agree with TRBD2. CDR3 length: 14 residues. Unmatched junction bases numbered 6, after V lost 5 bases and J lost 3 bases. The V gene's germline CDR1 is MNHEY and CDR2 SVGAGI. CDR3 in amino acids: CASSPGLANYEQYF. The CDR3 bases are TGTGCCAGCAGTCCCGGACTAGCTAACTACGAGCAGTACTTC.

This clone was recorded only once. This rearrangement joins TRBV5-5 to TRBJ1-6; D call uncertain. V was shortened by 5 bases and J by 5 bases, with 8 bases between the two germline ends. CDR3 length equals 13 residues. Per germline, CDR1 SGHKS and CDR2 YYEKEE (reference sequence). The CDR3 loop reads CASSSTDNSPLHF. The DNA for the CDR3 is TGTGCCAGCAGTTCCACCGATAATTCACCCCTCCACTTT.

The rearrangement links TRBV9 to TRBJ1-2; unclear D gene. The CDR3 is 14 amino acids. Germline assignment: CDR1 SGDLS and CDR2 YYNGEE. Trimming took 0 bases from V and 3 from J, leaving 9 bases between them. The CDR3 region is CASSVDQGYYGYTF. DNA for the CDR3: TGTGCCAGCAGCGTAGACCAAGGGTACTATGGCTACACCTTC.

The chain couples TRBV9 to TRBJ2-2; TRBD2 might be the D (6 bases). The ends were cut back, 0 bases at V and 1 base at J, with 7 bases in the middle. Germline loops: CDR1 SGDLS, CDR2 YYNGEE. The CDR3 is 15 amino acids. The CDR3 DNA is TGTGCCAGCAGCGTAGCGGGACTGAACACCGGGGAGCTGTTTTTT. Protein sequence: CASSVAGLNTGELFF.